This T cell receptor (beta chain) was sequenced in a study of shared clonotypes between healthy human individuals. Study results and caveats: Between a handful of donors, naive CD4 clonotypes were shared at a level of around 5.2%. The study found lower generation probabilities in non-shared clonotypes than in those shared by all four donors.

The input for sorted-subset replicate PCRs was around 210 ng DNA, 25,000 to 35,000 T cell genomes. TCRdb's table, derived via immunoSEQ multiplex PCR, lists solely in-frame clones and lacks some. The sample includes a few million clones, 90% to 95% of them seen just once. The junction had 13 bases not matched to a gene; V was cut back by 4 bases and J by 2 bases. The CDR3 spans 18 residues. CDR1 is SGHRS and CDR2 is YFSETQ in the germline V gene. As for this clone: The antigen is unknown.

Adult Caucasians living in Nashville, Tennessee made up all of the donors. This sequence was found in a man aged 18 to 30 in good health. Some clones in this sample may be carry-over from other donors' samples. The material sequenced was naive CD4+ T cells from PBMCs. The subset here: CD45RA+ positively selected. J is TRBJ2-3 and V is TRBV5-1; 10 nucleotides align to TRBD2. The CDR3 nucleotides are TGCGCCAGCAGCCCTGGTCCTAGCGGGAGCCCAATCACAGATACGCAGTATTTT. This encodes CASSPGPSGSPITDTQYF.